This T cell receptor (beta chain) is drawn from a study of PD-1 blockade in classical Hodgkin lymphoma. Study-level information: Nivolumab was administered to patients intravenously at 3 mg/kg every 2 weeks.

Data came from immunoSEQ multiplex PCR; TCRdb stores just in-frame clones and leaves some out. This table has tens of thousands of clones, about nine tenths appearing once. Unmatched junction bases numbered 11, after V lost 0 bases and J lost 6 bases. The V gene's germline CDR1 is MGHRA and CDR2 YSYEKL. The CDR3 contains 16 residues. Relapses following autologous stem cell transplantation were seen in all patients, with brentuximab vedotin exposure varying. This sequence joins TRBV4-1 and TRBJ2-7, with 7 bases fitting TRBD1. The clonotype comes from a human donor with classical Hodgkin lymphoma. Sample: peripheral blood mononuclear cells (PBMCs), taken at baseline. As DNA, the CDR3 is TGCGCCAGCAGCCAAGATGGGGGACAGCTATCGGGCGAGCAGTACTTC. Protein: CASSQDGGQLSGEQYF.